This record covers a single T cell receptor (beta chain). These data come from a study of shared clonotypes between healthy human individuals. Terminally differentiated effector memory CD45RA+ cells were excluded by CCR7 positive selection of CD45RO-negative cells. The assay was immunoSEQ multiplex PCR, and TCRdb's table has in-frame clones only and misses some. The top ten hold more than 0.95% of the sample, which has about 2 million clones, over 85% seen once. Germline-derived CDR1 and CDR2 are ENHRY and SYGVKD. Trimming at V came to 11 bases and at J to 4 bases, leaving 6 bases not matched to a gene. The CDR3 contains 13 residues.

Input material: naive CD8+ T cells sorted from blood. This receptor was obtained from a man aged 18-30 years in good health. This rearrangement joins TRBV10-3 to TRBJ1-4; 8 bases agree with TRBD1. The CDR3 here is CAATGGGNEKLFF. The CDR3 DNA reads as TGTGCCGCAACAGGGGGAGGTAATGAAAAACTGTTTTTT.